The next 29 T cell receptor beta chains were all read from a single sample in a study of monozygotic twins with inflammatory bowel disease. After re-calling the 5' RACE reads, TCRdb lists one entry per CDR3 protein, DNA absent. The repertoire table contains roughly 150,000 distinct CDR3 sequences. Input material: blood. These receptors were collected from a human donor with ulcerative colitis or Crohn's disease, or a healthy co-twin of an affected twin (not recorded which).

The CDR3 loop is CASSFSGAYGYTF. V gene TRBV7-3 combines with J gene TRBJ1-2; the TRBD1 assignment by TCRdb is unverifiable without DNA. CDR1 and CDR2 (germline): SGHTA, FQGTGA. CDR3 length equals 13 residues.

The chain is built from TRBV7-3 and TRBJ2-1; the D call from TCRdb, TRBD1, cannot be confirmed without DNA. CDR3 size: 13 residues. Germline assignment: CDR1 SGHTA and CDR2 FQGTGA. The chain's CDR3 is CASSLGTANEQFF.

The chain is built from TRBV20-1 and TRBJ1-6. The CDR3 covers 16 residues. Germline loops: CDR1 DFQATT, CDR2 SNEGSKA (reference sequence). The CDR3 here is CSARDYREGGNSPLHF.

The J gene is TRBJ2-2, the V gene TRBV4-1; the TCRdb call, TRBD2, lacks DNA for checking. There are 15 residues in the CDR3. Germline assignment: CDR1 MGHRA and CDR2 YSYEKL. The CDR3 region is CASARIAGGPGELFF.

This CDR3 is CASSLEPLAEGPDTQYF. The rearrangement uses TRBV5-1 and TRBJ2-3; with no DNA, the TCRdb D assignment of TRBD2 cannot be verified. CDR1 is SGHRS, CDR2 YFSETQ, per germline. The CDR3 is 17 residues long.

The chain links TRBV7-2 to TRBJ2-1; TCRdb reports TRBD2, a call that lacks DNA to check it against. Germline values: CDR1 SGHTA, CDR2 FQGNSA. The CDR3 covers 15 residues. CDR3 protein: CASSLFSGSYNEQFF.

This chain uses TRBV10-2 with TRBJ2-5; TCRdb's D call, TRBD1, is unchecked because there is no DNA. From germline, CDR1 is WSHSY and CDR2 SAAADI. The CDR3 loop spans 13 amino acids. The CDR3 protein is CAIRGAPQETQYF.

The chain is built from TRBV24-1 and TRBJ2-2; the TCRdb call, TRBD1, lacks DNA for checking. The CDR3 covers 18 residues. Germline-derived CDR1 and CDR2 are KGHDR and SFDVKD. Here the CDR3 reads CATSDTAGTGMNTGELFF.

The V call is TRBV2, the J call TRBJ2-3; no DNA is available, so the TRBD1 call from TCRdb remains unchecked. CDR3 length: 14 residues. CDR1 SNHLY and CDR2 FYNNEI come from the germline V gene. This CDR3 is CASRPTAGGDTQYF. Variable domain in full (rest from reference TRBV2 and TRBJ2-3): EPEVTQTPSHQVTQMGQEVILRCVPISNHLYFYWYRQILGQKVEFLVSFYNNEISEKSEIFDDQFSVERPDGSNFTLKIRSTKLEDSAMYFCASRPTAGGDTQYFGPGTRLTVL.

The chain couples TRBV4-2 to TRBJ1-6; TCRdb's assignment of TRBD1 cannot be checked, as there is no DNA. Germline V gives CDR1 LGHNA, CDR2 YNFKEQ. The length of the CDR3 is 14 residues. The CDR3 spells CASSPGTYNSPLHF.

J is TRBJ2-2 and V is TRBV5-1; there is no DNA to check the TCRdb D call of TRBD2. The CDR3 totals 17 residues. CDR1 SGHRS and CDR2 YFSETQ come from the germline V gene. Here the CDR3 reads CASGLAGGRSSTGELFF.

This chain joins TRBV19 and TRBJ2-5; TCRdb's D gene call, TRBD2, goes unchecked for lack of DNA. The CDR3 sequence is 14 residues long. Germline CDR1 reads LNHDA; CDR2 reads SQIVND (reference sequence). This CDR3 reads CASSSSAWGETQYF.

The chain has TRBV7-2 and TRBJ2-3; TCRdb returns TRBD2, unconfirmable since there is no DNA. This CDR3 has 12 amino acids. The germline CDR1 and CDR2 sequences are SGHTA and FQGNSA. CDR3 sequence reads: CASSLDWDTQYF.

The chain has TRBV28 and TRBJ2-7; TCRdb calls TRBD1, which cannot be checked without DNA. This CDR3 contains 14 residues. Germline values: CDR1 MDHEN, CDR2 SYDVKM. CDR3 sequence reads: CASRGGGAPYEQYF.

The V call is TRBV18, the J call TRBJ1-3; TCRdb lists TRBD1, though no DNA is available to test this call. This CDR3 spans 16 amino acids. Germline values: CDR1 KGHSH, CDR2 LQKENI. The CDR3 protein is CASSPPTGNFGNTIYF.

The J gene is TRBJ1-3, the V gene TRBV11-2; TCRdb's D call of TRBD1 is untestable without DNA. This CDR3 has 15 residues. The V gene's germline CDR1 is SGHAT and CDR2 FQNNGV. The CDR3 sequence is CASSTTQGAGNTIYF. The complete variable domain, with remaining parts taken from reference TRBV11-2 and TRBJ1-3, reads EAGVAQSPRYKIIEKRQSVAFWCNPISGHATLYWYQQILGQGPKLLIQFQNNGVVDDSQLPKDRFSAERLKGVDSTLKIQPAKLEDSAVYLCASSTTQGAGNTIYFGEGSWLTVV.

The chain carries TRBV7-9 and TRBJ1-2. The germline V gene has CDR1 SEHNR and CDR2 FQNEAQ (reference sequence). CDR3 size: 15 residues. The CDR3 protein is CASSLPLRRAYGYTF.

The J gene is TRBJ1-1, the V gene TRBV10-3; TCRdb's assignment of TRBD1 cannot be checked, as there is no DNA. The CDR3 runs to 15 residues. Germline values: CDR1 ENHRY, CDR2 SYGVKD. The CDR3 reads CAISETGTENTEAFF.

The chain links TRBV19 to TRBJ1-6; TCRdb's D gene call, TRBD1, goes unchecked for lack of DNA. The CDR3 is 15 amino acids. Germline CDR1 reads LNHDA; CDR2 reads SQIVND (reference sequence). CDR3: CASSMGTGGHSPLHF.

The J gene is TRBJ2-1, the V gene TRBV6-2 or TRBV6-3. The CDR3 spans 12 residues. Germline loops: CDR1 MNHEY, CDR2 SVGEGT. CDR3 in amino acids: CASRTLGNEQFF.

The chain links TRBV9 to TRBJ1-2; the D call of TRBD1 rests on TCRdb alone, since no DNA is present to check it. Germline V CDR1 and CDR2: SGDLS, YYNGEE. This CDR3 has 14 amino acids. The CDR3 loop is CASSVAGTGDGYTF.

The genes are TRBV10-1 and TRBJ2-7; checking the TCRdb D call of TRBD2 is not possible without DNA. This CDR3 is built from 14 residues. Germline lookup yields CDR1 WNHNN and CDR2 SYGVQD (reference sequence). CDR3 residues: CASSETSGSYEQYF.

The rearrangement uses TRBV7-2 and TRBJ1-2. This CDR3 spans 17 amino acids. Germline CDR1 and CDR2: SGHTA and FQGNSA. The CDR3 protein is CASSQTRRMSVGYGYTF.

J is TRBJ2-2 and V is TRBV11-3; the TCRdb D gene call, TRBD2, has no DNA to confirm it. CDR1 is SGHNT, CDR2 YENEEA, per germline. This CDR3 has 15 amino acids. This chain's CDR3 is CASSTTRRGTGELFF.

The chain employs TRBV20-1 and TRBJ2-1; TCRdb outputs TRBD1, but without DNA this stays unchecked. CDR1 and CDR2 from the germline V gene are DFQATT and SNEGSKA (reference sequence). The CDR3 spans 14 residues. The CDR3 sequence is CSARVGTVANEQFF.

The V call is TRBV28, the J call TRBJ1-5; lacking DNA, the TRBD1 call made by TCRdb goes unchecked. This CDR3 comprises 15 residues. Germline CDR1 reads MDHEN; CDR2 reads SYDVKM. The CDR3 sequence: CASSVTGGSNQPQHF.

The chain carries TRBV19 and TRBJ2-6; TCRdb's D call, TRBD2, is unchecked because there is no DNA. The CDR3 loop spans 16 amino acids. The germline gives CDR1 LNHDA, CDR2 SQIVND (reference sequence). CDR3 amino acids: CATSGRIGDGANVLTF.

The chain combines TRBV20-1 with TRBJ1-5; without DNA, the TCRdb call of TRBD1 cannot be checked. The CDR3 is made up of 13 amino acids. Germline V gene lookup returns CDR1 DFQATT and CDR2 SNEGSKA (reference sequence). The chain's CDR3 is CSARQTDRQPQHF.

The genes are TRBV5-6 and TRBJ2-5; no DNA is available, so the TRBD1 call from TCRdb remains unchecked. In germline, CDR1 is SGHDT, CDR2 YYEEEE. The CDR3 runs 14 residues. This CDR3 reads CASSADRGYETQYF.